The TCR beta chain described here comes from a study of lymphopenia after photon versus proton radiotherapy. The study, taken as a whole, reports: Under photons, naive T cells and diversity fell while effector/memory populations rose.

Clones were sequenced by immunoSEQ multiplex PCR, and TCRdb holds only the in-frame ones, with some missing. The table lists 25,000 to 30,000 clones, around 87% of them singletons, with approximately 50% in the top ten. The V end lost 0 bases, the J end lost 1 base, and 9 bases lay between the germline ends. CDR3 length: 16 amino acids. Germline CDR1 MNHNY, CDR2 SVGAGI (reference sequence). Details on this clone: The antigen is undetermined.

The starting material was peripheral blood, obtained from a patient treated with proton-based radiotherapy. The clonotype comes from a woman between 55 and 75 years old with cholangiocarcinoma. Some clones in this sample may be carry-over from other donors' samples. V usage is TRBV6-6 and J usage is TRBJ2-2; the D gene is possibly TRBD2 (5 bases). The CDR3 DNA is TGTGCCAGCAGTTACTCGGGAGCGATGAACACCGGGGAGCTGTTTTTT. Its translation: CASSYSGAMNTGELFF.